This TCR beta chain originates from a study of regulatory T cells in long-lasting Graves disease. About the research overall: Antithyroid drug exposure in newly diagnosed Graves' patients had lasted under 3 months. Study findings and constraints: Persistent disease favored TRBV28, TRBJ1-2 and TRBJ2-5. Thyroid tissue was not studied; only peripheral blood was.

Germline V gene sequence: CDR1 DFQATT, CDR2 SNEGSKA (reference sequence). This CDR3 contains 15 residues. With 2 bases removed from V and 3 bases from J, the gap between germline ends came to 17 bases. According to the study, TCR beta libraries were built with iRepertoire HTBI primers and CDR3-region Arm-PCR. TCRdb re-analysed the multiplex PCR reads in MiXCR, keeping a single row per CDR3 protein. The sample lists 550,000 or so distinct CDR3 sequences; 9.5% to 15% were seen once. Time point defined: newly diagnosed GD, antithyroid drugs for less than 3 months. Extracted RNA from PBMCs served as the source of the TCR library. This clonotype was observed once. The antigen is unknown. The same data also contributed to another study, on T cells in Graves' hyperthyroidism and ophthalmopathy. That investigation notes: TCR CDR3 underwent first-round RT-PCR with the HTBI primer set.

This specimen consisted of peripheral blood mononuclear cells (PBMCs), obtained at new diagnosis, from a patient treated with antithyroid drugs. The TCR originated in a woman between 25 and 40 years old with Graves disease. The chain employs TRBV20-1 and TRBJ2-7, with D uncertain. The CDR3 DNA follows: TGCAGTGCTAGAAGCACACTGTTGATTAGCTACGAGCAGTACTTC. Translation: CSARSTLLISYEQYF.